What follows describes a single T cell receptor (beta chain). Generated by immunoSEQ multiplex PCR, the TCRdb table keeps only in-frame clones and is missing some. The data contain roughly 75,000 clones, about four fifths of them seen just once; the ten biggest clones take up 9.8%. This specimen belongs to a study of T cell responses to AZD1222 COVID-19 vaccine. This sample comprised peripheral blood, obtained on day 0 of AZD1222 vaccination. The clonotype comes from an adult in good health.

In nucleotides, the CDR3 is TGTGCCAGCAGTTCCCCAACAGGGGGAGGGTGGGGCAATCAGCCCCAGCATTTT. It codes for CASSSPTGGGWGNQPQHF. This chain links TRBV28 with TRBJ1-5; the match to TRBD1 covers 8 bases. V gave up 4 bases and J gave up 2 bases; unmatched junction bases: 13. The CDR3 contains 18 residues. CDR1 is MDHEN and CDR2 is SYDVKM in the germline V gene.